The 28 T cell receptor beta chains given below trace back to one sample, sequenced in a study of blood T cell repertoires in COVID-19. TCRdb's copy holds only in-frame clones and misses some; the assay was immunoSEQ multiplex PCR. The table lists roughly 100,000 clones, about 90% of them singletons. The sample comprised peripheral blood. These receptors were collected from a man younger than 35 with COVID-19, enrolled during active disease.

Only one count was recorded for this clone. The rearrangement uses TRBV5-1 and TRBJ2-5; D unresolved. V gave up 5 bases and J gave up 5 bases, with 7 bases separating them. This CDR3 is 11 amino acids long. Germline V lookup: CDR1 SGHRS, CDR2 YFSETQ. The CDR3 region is CASRIGETQYF. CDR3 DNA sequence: TGCGCCAGCAGGATCGGGGAGACCCAGTACTTC.

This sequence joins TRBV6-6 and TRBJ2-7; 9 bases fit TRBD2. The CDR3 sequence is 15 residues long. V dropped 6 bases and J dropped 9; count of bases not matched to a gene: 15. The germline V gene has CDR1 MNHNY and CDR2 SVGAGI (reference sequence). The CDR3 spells CASSPSRRGGNVQYF. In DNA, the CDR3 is TGTGCCAGCAGCCCATCGCGGCGGGGGGGGAATGTGCAGTACTTC.

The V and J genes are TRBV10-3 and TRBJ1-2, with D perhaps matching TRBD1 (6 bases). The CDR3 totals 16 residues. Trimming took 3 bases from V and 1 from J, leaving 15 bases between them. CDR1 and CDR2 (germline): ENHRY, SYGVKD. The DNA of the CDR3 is TGTGCCATCAGTGAAAGGACAGATGGGGGTAACTATGGCTACACCTTC. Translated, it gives CAISERTDGGNYGYTF.

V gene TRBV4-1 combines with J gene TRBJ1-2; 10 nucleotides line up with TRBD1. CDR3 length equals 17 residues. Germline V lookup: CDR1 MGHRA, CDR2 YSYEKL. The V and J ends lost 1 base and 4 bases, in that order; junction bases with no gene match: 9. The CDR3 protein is CASSQAFRTGGGYGYTF. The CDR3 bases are TGCGCCAGCAGCCAAGCTTTCAGGACAGGGGGAGGCTATGGCTACACCTTC.

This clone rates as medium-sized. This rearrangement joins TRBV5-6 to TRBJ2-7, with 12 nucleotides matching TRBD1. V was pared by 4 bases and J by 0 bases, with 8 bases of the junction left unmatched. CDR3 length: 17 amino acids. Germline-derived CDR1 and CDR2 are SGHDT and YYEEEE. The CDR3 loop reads CASSASGQGASSYEQYF. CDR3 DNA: TGTGCCAGCAGCGCCTCGGGACAGGGGGCGAGCTCCTACGAGCAGTACTTC.

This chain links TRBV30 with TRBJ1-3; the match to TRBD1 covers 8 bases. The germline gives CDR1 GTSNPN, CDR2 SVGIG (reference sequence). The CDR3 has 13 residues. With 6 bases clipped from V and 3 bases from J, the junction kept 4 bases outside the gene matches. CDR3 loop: CACLTGDGNTIYF. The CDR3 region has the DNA TGTGCCTGTCTGACAGGGGATGGAAACACCATATATTTT.

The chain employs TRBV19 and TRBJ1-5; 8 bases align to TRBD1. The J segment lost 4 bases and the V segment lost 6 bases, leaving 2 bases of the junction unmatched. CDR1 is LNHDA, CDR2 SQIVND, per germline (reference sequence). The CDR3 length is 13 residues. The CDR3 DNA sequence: TGTGCCAGTAGGCGACAGGGGAATCAGCCCCAGCATTTT. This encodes CASRRQGNQPQHF.

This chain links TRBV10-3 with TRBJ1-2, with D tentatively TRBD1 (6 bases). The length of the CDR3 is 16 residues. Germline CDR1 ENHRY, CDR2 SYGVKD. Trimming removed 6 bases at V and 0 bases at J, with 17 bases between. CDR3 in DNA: TGTGCCATCAGGAAACAGGGAGAGGGGCCTAACTATGGCTACACCTTC. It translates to CAIRKQGEGPNYGYTF.

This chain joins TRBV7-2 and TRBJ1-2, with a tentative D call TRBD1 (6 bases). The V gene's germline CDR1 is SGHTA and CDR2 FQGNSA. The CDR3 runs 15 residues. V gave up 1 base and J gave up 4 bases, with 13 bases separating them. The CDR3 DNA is TGTGCCAGCAGCTTAGAGGGGGAATTTGGCTATGGCTACACCTTC. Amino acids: CASSLEGEFGYGYTF.

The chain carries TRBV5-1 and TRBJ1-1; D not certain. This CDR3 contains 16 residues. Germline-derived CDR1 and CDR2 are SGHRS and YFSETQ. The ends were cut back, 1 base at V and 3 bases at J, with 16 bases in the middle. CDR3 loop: CASSLFTERSDTEAFF. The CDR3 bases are TGCGCCAGCAGCTTGTTCACAGAAAGGTCGGACACTGAAGCTTTCTTT. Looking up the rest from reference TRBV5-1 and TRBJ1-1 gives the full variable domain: KAGVTQTPRYLIKTRGQQVTLSCSPISGHRSVSWYQQTPGQGLQFLFEYFSETQRNKGNFPGRFSGRQFSNSRSEMNVSTLELGDSALYLCASSLFTERSDTEAFFGQGTRLTVV.

The chain's CDR3 is CASSQFPPGANVLTF. The CDR3 DNA sequence: TGCGCCAGCTCACAGTTCCCCCCTGGGGCCAACGTCCTGACTTTC. This rearrangement joins TRBV5-1 to TRBJ2-6; unclear D gene. Deletions cut 7 bases from V and 2 bases from J, with 13 bases between. The V gene's germline CDR1 is SGHRS and CDR2 YFSETQ. The CDR3 spans 15 residues.

The CDR3 DNA sequence: TGTGCCAGCAGTCGCAGTCGGACAGAATATAGCAATCAGCCCCAGCATTTT. This codes for CASSRSRTEYSNQPQHF. The rearrangement links TRBV6-6 to TRBJ1-5, with D perhaps TRBD1 (6 bases). There are 17 residues in the CDR3. V was pared by 5 bases and J by 0 bases, with 17 bases between. The V gene's germline CDR1 is MNHNY and CDR2 SVGAGI (reference sequence).

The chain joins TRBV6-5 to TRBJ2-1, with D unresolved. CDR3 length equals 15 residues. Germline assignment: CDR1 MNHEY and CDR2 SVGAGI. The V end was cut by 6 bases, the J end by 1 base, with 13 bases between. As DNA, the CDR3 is TGTGCCAGCAGCGGCGATGGAGTGTCCTACAATGAGCAGTTCTTC. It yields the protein CASSGDGVSYNEQFF.

In nucleotides, the CDR3 is TGCGCCAGCAGCTTAGGCGTGGGGCTAGCGGGTCCCAATGAGCAGTTCTTC. Amino acids: CASSLGVGLAGPNEQFF. This chain connects TRBV5-1 to TRBJ2-1; 8 bases match TRBD2. CDR1 SGHRS and CDR2 YFSETQ come from the germline V gene. This CDR3 contains 17 residues. V was clipped by 2 bases and J by 6 bases; unmatched bases: 13. The full variable domain, completed using reference TRBV5-1 and TRBJ2-1, is KAGVTQTPRYLIKTRGQQVTLSCSPISGHRSVSWYQQTPGQGLQFLFEYFSETQRNKGNFPGRFSGRQFSNSRSEMNVSTLELGDSALYLCASSLGVGLAGPNEQFFGPGTRLTVL.

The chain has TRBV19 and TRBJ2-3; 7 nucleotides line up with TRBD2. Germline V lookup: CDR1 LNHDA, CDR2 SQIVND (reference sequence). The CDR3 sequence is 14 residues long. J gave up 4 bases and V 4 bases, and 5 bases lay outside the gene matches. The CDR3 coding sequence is TGTGCCAGTAGTACCCGACTAGCTGCAGATACGCAGTATTTT. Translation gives CASSTRLAADTQYF.

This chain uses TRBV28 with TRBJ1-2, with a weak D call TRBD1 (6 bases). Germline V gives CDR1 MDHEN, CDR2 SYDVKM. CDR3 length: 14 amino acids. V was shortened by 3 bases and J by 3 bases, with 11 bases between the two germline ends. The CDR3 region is CASSFRDIHYGYTF. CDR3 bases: TGTGCCAGCAGTTTCCGGGACATCCACTATGGCTACACCTTC.

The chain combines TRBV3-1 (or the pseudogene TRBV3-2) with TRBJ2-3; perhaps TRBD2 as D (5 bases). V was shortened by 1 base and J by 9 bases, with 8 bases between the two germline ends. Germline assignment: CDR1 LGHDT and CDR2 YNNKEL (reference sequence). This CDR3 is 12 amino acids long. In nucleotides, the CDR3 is TGTGCCAGCAGCCAAGGGACGGGGACGCAGTATTTT. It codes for CASSQGTGTQYF.

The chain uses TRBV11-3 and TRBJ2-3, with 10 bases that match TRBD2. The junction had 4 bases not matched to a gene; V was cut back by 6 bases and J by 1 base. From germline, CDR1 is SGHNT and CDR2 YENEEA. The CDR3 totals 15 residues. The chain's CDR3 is CASSRSGRGTDTQYF. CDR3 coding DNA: TGTGCCAGCAGTCGAAGCGGGAGGGGCACAGATACGCAGTATTTT.

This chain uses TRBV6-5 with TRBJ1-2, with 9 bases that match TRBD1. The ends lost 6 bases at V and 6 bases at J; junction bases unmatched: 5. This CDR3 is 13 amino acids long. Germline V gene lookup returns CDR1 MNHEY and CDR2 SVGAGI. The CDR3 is CASRTDRGNGYTF. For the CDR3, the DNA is TGTGCCAGCAGGACGGACAGGGGAAATGGCTACACCTTC.

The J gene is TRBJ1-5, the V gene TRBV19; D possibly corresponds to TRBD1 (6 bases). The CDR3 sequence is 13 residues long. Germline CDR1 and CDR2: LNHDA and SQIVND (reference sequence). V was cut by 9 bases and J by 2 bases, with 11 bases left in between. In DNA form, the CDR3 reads TGTGCCAGCCGACAGGATGGCAATCAGCCCCAGCATTTT. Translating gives CASRQDGNQPQHF.

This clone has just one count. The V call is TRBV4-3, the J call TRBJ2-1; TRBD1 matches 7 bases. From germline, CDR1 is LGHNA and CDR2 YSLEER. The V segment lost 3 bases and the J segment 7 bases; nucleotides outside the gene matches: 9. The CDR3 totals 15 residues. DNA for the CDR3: TGCGCCAGCAGCCATACCTATGGGACAGCTAATGAGCAGTTCTTC. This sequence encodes CASSHTYGTANEQFF.

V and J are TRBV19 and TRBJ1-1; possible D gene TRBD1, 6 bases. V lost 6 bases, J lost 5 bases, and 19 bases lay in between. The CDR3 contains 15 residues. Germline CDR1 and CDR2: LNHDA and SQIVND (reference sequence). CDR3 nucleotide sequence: TGTGCCAGTAGGATACCAGACAGGTCCAATACTGAAGCTTTCTTT. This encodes CASRIPDRSNTEAFF.

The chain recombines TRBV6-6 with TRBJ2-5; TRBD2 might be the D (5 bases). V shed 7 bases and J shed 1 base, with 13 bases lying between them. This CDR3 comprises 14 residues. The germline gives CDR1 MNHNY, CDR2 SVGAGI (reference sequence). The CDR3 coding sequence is TGTGCCAGCATTCCGGGTGGGAGCCAAGAGACCCAGTACTTC. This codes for CASIPGGSQETQYF.

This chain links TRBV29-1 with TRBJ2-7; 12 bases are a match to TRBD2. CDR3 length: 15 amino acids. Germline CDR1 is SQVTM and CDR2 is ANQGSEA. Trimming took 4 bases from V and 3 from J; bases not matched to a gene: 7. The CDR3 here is CSVGILAGGLYEQYF. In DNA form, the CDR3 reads TGCAGCGTTGGAATACTAGCGGGAGGACTCTACGAGCAGTACTTC.

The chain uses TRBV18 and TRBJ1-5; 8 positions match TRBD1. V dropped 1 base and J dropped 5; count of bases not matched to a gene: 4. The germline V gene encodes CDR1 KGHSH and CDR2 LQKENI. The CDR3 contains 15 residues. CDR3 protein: CASSPRTGGDQPQHF. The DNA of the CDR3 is TGTGCCAGCTCACCACGAACAGGGGGGGATCAGCCCCAGCATTTT.

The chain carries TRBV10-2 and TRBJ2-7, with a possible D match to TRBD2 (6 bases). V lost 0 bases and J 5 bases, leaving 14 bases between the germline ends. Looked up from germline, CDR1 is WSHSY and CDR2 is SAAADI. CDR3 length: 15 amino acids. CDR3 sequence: CASSESGGIGDEQYF. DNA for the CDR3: TGCGCCAGCAGTGAGTCGGGCGGGATCGGCGACGAGCAGTACTTC.

The CDR3 here is CASSEGGLEYEQYF. Written as DNA, the CDR3 is TGTGCCAGCAGTGAGGGGGGTCTCGAGTACGAGCAGTACTTC. The V call is TRBV25-1, the J call TRBJ2-7; perhaps TRBD2 as D (6 bases). Trimming took 3 bases from V and 4 from J, leaving 13 bases between them. CDR1 is MGHDK and CDR2 is SYGVNS in the germline V gene. The CDR3 length is 14 residues.

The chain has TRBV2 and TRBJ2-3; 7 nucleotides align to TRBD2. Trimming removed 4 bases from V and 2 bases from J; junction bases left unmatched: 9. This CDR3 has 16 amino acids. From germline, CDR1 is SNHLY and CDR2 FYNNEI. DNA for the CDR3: TGTGCCAGCAGTGGGGACTACCGAAATCCCACAGATACGCAGTATTTT. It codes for CASSGDYRNPTDTQYF. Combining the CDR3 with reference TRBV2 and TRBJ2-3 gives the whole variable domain EPEVTQTPSHQVTQMGQEVILRCVPISNHLYFYWYRQILGQKVEFLVSFYNNEISEKSEIFDDQFSVERPDGSNFTLKIRSTKLEDSAMYFCASSGDYRNPTDTQYFGPGTRLTVL.